The clone carrying this TCR beta chain was picked up one time. The data stem from a study of control samples from healthy donors and cancer patients. CDR3 length: 16 amino acids. Germline V gene lookup returns CDR1 MDHEN and CDR2 SYDVKM. V was pared by 3 bases and J by 1 base, with 1 base of the junction left unmatched. Clones were sequenced by immunoSEQ multiplex PCR, and TCRdb holds only the in-frame ones, with some missing. The sample has roughly 90,000 clones, more than 75% seen once. This clonotype was obtained from a woman aged 60-75 years in good health. The sequenced material came from blood. This chain links TRBV28 with TRBJ2-6; the match to TRBD1 covers 9 bases. The CDR3: CASSLGQGSGANVLTF. The DNA of the CDR3 is TGTGCCAGCAGTTTGGGACAGGGTTCTGGGGCCAACGTCCTGACTTTC. The whole variable domain, filled in from reference TRBV28 and TRBJ2-6, reads DVKVTQSSRYLVKRTGEKVFLECVQDMDHENMFWYRQDPGLGLRLIYFSYDVKMKEKGDIPEGYSVSREKKERFSLILESASTNQTSMYLCASSLGQGSGANVLTFGAGSRLTVL.